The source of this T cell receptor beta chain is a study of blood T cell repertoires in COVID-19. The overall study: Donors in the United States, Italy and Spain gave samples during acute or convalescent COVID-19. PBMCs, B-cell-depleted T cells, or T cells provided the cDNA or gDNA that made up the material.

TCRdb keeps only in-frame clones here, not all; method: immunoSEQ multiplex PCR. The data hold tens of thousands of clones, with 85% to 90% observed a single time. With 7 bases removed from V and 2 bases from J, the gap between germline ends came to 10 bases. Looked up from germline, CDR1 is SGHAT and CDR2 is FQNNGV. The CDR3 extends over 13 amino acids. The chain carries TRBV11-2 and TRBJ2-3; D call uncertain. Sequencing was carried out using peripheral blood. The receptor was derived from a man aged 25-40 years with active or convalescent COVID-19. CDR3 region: CASTPVDTDTQYF. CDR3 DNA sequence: TGTGCCAGCACCCCGGTTGACACAGATACGCAGTATTTT.